The entry below gives a single T cell receptor (beta chain) sequence along with its context. Germline values: CDR1 MNHEY, CDR2 SVGEGT. The CDR3 is 14 amino acids. V was pared by 2 bases and J by 7 bases, with 12 bases between. Libraries of naive CD8 cells were prepared from about 20,000 to 1,000,000 sorted cells using 10%, 30% or 50% RNA. In the sort, naive CD8 T cells were defined as CD8+CD4-CCR7+CD45RA+. This sample is drawn from a study of molecular identifiers for immune sequencing clone quantification. Each CDR3 protein is one row after TCRdb ran MiXCR on the PCR reads. The sample lists under 350,000 distinct CDR3 sequences, about 22% occurring once.

This clonotype was sampled from a human donor in good health. Some libraries in this study had Jurkat cell RNA spiked in. What was sequenced was naive CD8+ T cells from blood, with Jurkat cell RNA spiked in. Subset of the sample: FACS-sorted CD8+CD4-CCR7+CD45RA+ naive T cells. The J gene is TRBJ2-1, the V gene TRBV6-2 or TRBV6-3; D may be TRBD1 or TRBD2 (5 bases each). CDR3 protein: CASSYLAGMNEQFF. CDR3 DNA: TGTGCCAGCAGTTACCTAGCAGGGATGAATGAGCAGTTCTTC.